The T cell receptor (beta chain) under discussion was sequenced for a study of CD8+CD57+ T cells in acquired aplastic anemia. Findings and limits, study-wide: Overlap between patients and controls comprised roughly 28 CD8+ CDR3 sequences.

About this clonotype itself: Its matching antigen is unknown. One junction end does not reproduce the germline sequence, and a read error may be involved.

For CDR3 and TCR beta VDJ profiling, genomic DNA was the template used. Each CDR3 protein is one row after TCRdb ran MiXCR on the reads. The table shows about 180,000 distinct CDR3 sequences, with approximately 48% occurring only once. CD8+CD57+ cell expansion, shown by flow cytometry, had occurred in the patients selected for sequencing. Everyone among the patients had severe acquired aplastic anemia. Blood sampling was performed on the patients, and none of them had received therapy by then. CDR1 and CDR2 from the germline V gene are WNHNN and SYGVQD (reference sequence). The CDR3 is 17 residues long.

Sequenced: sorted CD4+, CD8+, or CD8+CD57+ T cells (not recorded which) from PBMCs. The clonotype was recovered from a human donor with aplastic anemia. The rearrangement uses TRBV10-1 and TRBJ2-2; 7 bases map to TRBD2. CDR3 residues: CASSESTAGSNAGELLF. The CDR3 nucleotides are TGCGCCAGCAGTGAGTCAACAGCGGGGTCGAACGCCGGGGAGCTGCTTTTT.